This T cell receptor (beta chain) stems from a study of identical twins' blood T cells. One entry per CDR3 protein, called by TCRdb with MiXCR from the 5' RACE reads. The table lists hundreds of thousands of distinct CDR3 sequences, 28% of them singletons. This clonotype was picked up a small number of times. The CDR3 sequence is 15 residues long. V lost 6 bases, J lost 4 bases, and 8 bases stayed unmatched. Per germline, CDR1 MNHEY and CDR2 SVGAGI. This receptor was taken from a woman aged 18-49 years in good health. This chain joins TRBV6-5 and TRBJ1-2, with 10 bases identical to TRBD1. Material: PBMCs. The CDR3 DNA reads as TGTGCCAGCAGAAACAGACAGGGGGCGGGCTATGGCTACACCTTC. Translation: CASRNRQGAGYGYTF.